This TCR beta chain was sequenced for a study of human T cells and chemical hapten exposure. Time point given: patch test 2, 6 weeks after DPC sensitization. Treatment here: therapeutic diphenylcyclopropenone sensitization with weekly scalp DPC. V was clipped by 7 bases and J by 2 bases, with 14 bases between them. Germline lookup yields CDR1 SGHAT and CDR2 FQNNGV. This CDR3 is 14 amino acids long. The library tagged each cDNA molecule with unique molecular identifiers. TCRdb re-analysed the RACE reads in MiXCR, keeping a single row per CDR3 protein. This sample yields about 54,000 distinct CDR3 sequences, of which about a tenth are seen a single time; 1.5% to 2% belongs to the top ten.

Sequencing used whole blood, obtained in connection with sensitization to the hapten diphenylcyclopropenone (DPC). J is TRBJ2-5 and V is TRBV11-2; D ambiguous. This TCR was recovered from a woman aged 45-65 years with alopecia areata. Some clones in this sample may be carry-over from other donors' samples. This CDR3 is CASTSAARQETQYF. In DNA form, the CDR3 reads TGTGCCAGCACCAGCGCGGCTAGGCAAGAGACCCAGTACTTC.